Listed here are 27 T cell receptor beta chains from one sample, sequenced in a study of vaccination effects on CD4 cells after COVID-19. Sequencing used immunoSEQ multiplex PCR; TCRdb keeps in-frame clones, though not all of them. Here the sample spans about 66,000 clones, under 80% being singletons. Scientists isolated CD4+ T cells after a roughly nine-day culture period ended. It was two doses of either the BNT162b2 or mRNA-1273 vaccine that participants received. The antigens of these receptors remain unknown. This sample comprised CD4+ T cells from PBMCs cultured without peptide, obtained after COVID-19 vaccination. These receptors came from a human donor who received a COVID-19 vaccine.

This rearrangement joins TRBV6-5 to TRBJ2-7, with 7 bases lining up with TRBD2. The J segment lost 1 base and the V segment lost 10 bases, leaving 7 bases of the junction unmatched. Per the germline V gene, CDR1 is MNHEY and CDR2 is SVGAGI. The CDR3 totals 13 residues. The CDR3: CATALAESYEQYV. The CDR3 DNA reads TGTGCCACTGCTCTAGCGGAGTCCTACGAGCAGTACGTC.

The gene calls are TRBV7-3 and TRBJ2-2; no reliable D call. The germline V and J ends were trimmed by 3 bases and 0 bases, with 14 bases remaining between them. Germline CDR1 SGHTA, CDR2 FQGTGA. This CDR3 region has 17 residues. CDR3 nucleotide sequence: TGTGCCAGCAGCTTTGCACCCTCTAACCCGAACACCGGGGAGCTGTTTTTT. Translating it yields CASSFAPSNPNTGELFF. The variable domain in full, completed from reference TRBV7-3 and TRBJ2-2, reads GAGVSQTPSNKVTEKGKYVELRCDPISGHTALYWYRQSLGQGPEFLIYFQGTGAADDSGLPNDRFFAVRPEGSVSTLKIQRTERGDSAVYLCASSFAPSNPNTGELFFGEGSRLTVL.

V gene TRBV2 combines with J gene TRBJ2-3; possibly TRBD1 for D (5 bases). CDR1 is SNHLY and CDR2 is FYNNEI in the germline V gene. The CDR3 covers 13 residues. Trimming took off 5 bases at V and 3 bases at J, with 9 bases between the two ends. In DNA, the CDR3 is TGTGCCAGCAGTCTGCAGGGAACAGATACGCAGTATTTT. Translation gives CASSLQGTDTQYF.

The sample holds one count of this clone. The chain combines TRBV4-1 with TRBJ1-2; possible D gene TRBD1, 5 bases. Germline CDR1 and CDR2: MGHRA and YSYEKL. The CDR3 extends over 16 amino acids. V gave up 4 bases and J gave up 1 base, with 16 bases separating them. The CDR3 region has the DNA TGCGCCAGCAGCCCTTTTACCGGGGGGGTTAACTATGGCTACACCTTC. Encoded protein: CASSPFTGGVNYGYTF.

The V gene is TRBV6-5, the J gene TRBJ1-5; TRBD1 aligns across 10 bases. The J segment lost 6 bases and the V segment lost 5 bases, leaving 4 bases of the junction unmatched. CDR3 length: 14 residues. CDR1 and CDR2 from the germline V gene are MNHEY and SVGAGI. This chain's CDR3 is CASSPRTGGQPQHF. The CDR3 nucleotides read TGTGCCAGCAGTCCCAGGACAGGGGGTCAGCCCCAGCATTTT.

The chain is built from TRBV29-1 and TRBJ2-7; D not certain. This CDR3 has 14 residues. V gave up 6 bases and J gave up 0 bases, with 15 bases separating them. Per the germline V gene, CDR1 is SQVTM and CDR2 is ANQGSEA. The CDR3: CSVDPPRSSYEQYV. The DNA of the CDR3 is TGCAGCGTCGACCCCCCGCGGAGCTCCTACGAGCAGTACGTC.

The rearrangement links TRBV6-6 to TRBJ2-1; 11 nucleotides line up with TRBD2. The CDR3 has 14 residues. V trimming: 6 bases; J trimming: 4 bases; junction bases outside the gene matches: 2. Germline-derived CDR1 and CDR2 are MNHNY and SVGAGI (reference sequence). CDR3 region: CASRLAGEYNEQFF. CDR3 bases: TGTGCCAGCAGACTAGCGGGGGAGTACAATGAGCAGTTCTTC.

The chain couples TRBV27 to TRBJ1-2; D is unresolved. This CDR3 is 15 amino acids long. Germline V lookup: CDR1 MNHEY, CDR2 SMNVEV (reference sequence). V lost 2 bases, J lost 5 bases, and 15 bases lay in between. The CDR3 spells CASSLTQYHPYGYTF. CDR3 in DNA: TGTGCCAGCAGTTTAACCCAGTACCATCCTTATGGCTACACCTTC.

This clone was seen a few times. The gene calls are TRBV14 and TRBJ2-2, with a tentative D call TRBD1 (6 bases). V shed 6 bases and J shed 5 bases, with 19 bases lying between them. The CDR3 totals 16 residues. Germline V gene data show CDR1 as SGHDN and CDR2 as FVKESK. CDR3 in DNA: TGTGCCAGCAGTCGGAACCGGGACACCTCGACCGGGGAGCTGTTTTTT. It codes for CASSRNRDTSTGELFF.

This rearrangement joins TRBV6-5 to TRBJ2-3; D not resolved. CDR1 and CDR2 (germline): MNHEY, SVGAGI. The CDR3 covers 13 residues. The V and J ends lost 3 bases and 0 bases respectively, with 4 bases between them. The CDR3 sequence is CASSYDSTDTQYF. CDR3 bases: TGTGCCAGCAGTTATGACAGCACAGATACGCAGTATTTT.

J is TRBJ1-2 and V is TRBV7-8, with D possibly being TRBD1 (6 bases). The CDR3 contains 16 residues. Per germline, CDR1 SGHVS and CDR2 FQNEAQ. V lost 4 bases to trimming and J lost 4 bases, with 19 bases between them. The CDR3 spells CASSSIFRGVSYGYTF. The CDR3 bases are TGTGCCAGCAGCTCCATCTTTAGGGGGGTTTCCTATGGCTACACCTTC.

The rearrangement links TRBV5-1 to TRBJ2-3; D gene ambiguous. V was shortened by 1 base and J by 2 bases, with 14 bases between the two germline ends. In germline, CDR1 is SGHRS, CDR2 YFSETQ. The CDR3 covers 16 residues. This CDR3 is CASSLFSRPSTDTQYF. As DNA, the CDR3 is TGCGCCAGCAGCTTGTTCTCGCGGCCCTCCACAGATACGCAGTATTTT. Full variable domain (missing parts from reference TRBV5-1 and TRBJ2-3): KAGVTQTPRYLIKTRGQQVTLSCSPISGHRSVSWYQQTPGQGLQFLFEYFSETQRNKGNFPGRFSGRQFSNSRSEMNVSTLELGDSALYLCASSLFSRPSTDTQYFGPGTRLTVL.

This sequence joins TRBV5-1 and TRBJ1-6; 9 bases map to TRBD1. The CDR3 totals 15 residues. After removal of 1 base from V and 5 bases from J, the junction contained 1 base not matched to a gene. CDR1 SGHRS and CDR2 YFSETQ come from the germline V gene. This chain's CDR3 is CASSLRQGDNSPLHF. CDR3 in DNA: TGCGCCAGCAGCTTGCGACAGGGGGATAATTCACCCCTCCACTTT.

In its sample, this clone was seen once. The chain employs TRBV5-6 and TRBJ1-6; 7 bases fit TRBD1. Germline assignment: CDR1 SGHDT and CDR2 YYEEEE. The V segment lost 5 bases and the J segment 7 bases; nucleotides outside the gene matches: 6. The CDR3 covers 14 residues. CDR3 protein: CASSPDRRNSPLHF. The CDR3 nucleotides are TGTGCCAGCAGTCCGGACAGGAGGAATTCACCCCTCCACTTT.

This clone showed up just once. The chain employs TRBV5-1 and TRBJ2-2, with 8 bases fitting TRBD2. CDR1 SGHRS and CDR2 YFSETQ come from the germline V gene. The V and J ends lost 2 bases and 0 bases, in that order; junction bases with no gene match: 3. The CDR3 spans 16 residues. This CDR3 reads CASSLNGGANTGELFF. CDR3 sequence (DNA): TGCGCCAGCAGCTTAAACGGGGGGGCGAACACCGGGGAGCTGTTTTTT.

The chain has TRBV29-1 and TRBJ2-7, with TRBD1 identical over 9 bases. V lost 7 bases, J lost 5 bases, and 6 bases stayed unmatched. The germline V gene has CDR1 SQVTM and CDR2 ANQGSEA. The CDR3 contains 12 residues. The chain's CDR3 is CSASGQGDEQYV. Here the CDR3 DNA reads TGCAGCGCATCGGGACAGGGAGACGAGCAGTACGTC.

The CDR3 nucleotides read TGTGCCTGGATGGGGGTATTTGAAGCTTTCTTT. It encodes CAWMGVFEAFF. This chain connects TRBV30 to TRBJ1-1; maybe TRBD1 (5 bases). Trimming removed 4 bases at V and 7 bases at J, with 10 bases between. CDR1 and CDR2 from the germline V gene are GTSNPN and SVGIG (reference sequence). This CDR3 spans 11 amino acids.

This sequence joins TRBV6-5 and TRBJ1-4, with D possibly matching TRBD1 (6 bases). The CDR3 has 14 amino acids. In germline, CDR1 is MNHEY, CDR2 SVGAGI. V was clipped by 6 bases and J by 2 bases, with 10 bases between them. CDR3 region: CASRDDRTNEKLFF. The CDR3 coding sequence is TGTGCCAGCAGAGATGACAGGACTAATGAAAAACTGTTTTTT.

The J gene is TRBJ2-7, the V gene TRBV5-1; 12 bases align to TRBD2. V gave up 0 bases and J gave up 5 bases; unmatched junction bases: 3. Looked up from germline, CDR1 is SGHRS and CDR2 is YFSETQ. CDR3 size: 15 residues. The CDR3 is CASSLGLAGVDEQYV. The CDR3 DNA is TGCGCCAGCAGCTTGGGACTAGCGGGGGTTGACGAGCAGTACGTC.

This sequence joins TRBV6-2 or TRBV6-3 and TRBJ2-3; the D call may be TRBD1 or TRBD2 (6 bases each). The CDR3 totals 16 residues. The germline gives CDR1 MNHEY, CDR2 SVGEGT. The ends were cut back, 6 bases at V and 6 bases at J, with 22 bases in the middle. This CDR3 is CASSEPGGGTSDTQYF. The CDR3 DNA sequence: TGTGCCAGCAGCGAGCCCGGGGGCGGGACCTCCGATACGCAGTATTTT.

The chain links TRBV10-3 to TRBJ2-2, with D hard to call. CDR3 length equals 13 residues. CDR1 ENHRY and CDR2 SYGVKD come from the germline V gene. Deletions cut 11 bases from V and 0 bases from J, with 10 bases between. The CDR3 region has the DNA TGTGCCGTCCGGGTTCCGAACACCGGGGAGCTGTTTTTT. This translates into CAVRVPNTGELFF.

V is TRBV28 and J is TRBJ1-1; tentative D call: TRBD1 (5 bases). In germline, CDR1 is MDHEN, CDR2 SYDVKM. The V gene lost 4 bases and the J gene lost 11 bases, with 14 bases spanning the gap. This CDR3 spans 12 amino acids. The CDR3 DNA is TGTGCCAGCAGTTCACAGGCCAGAGGGGCTTTCTTT. Translated: CASSSQARGAFF. The whole variable domain, remainder taken from reference TRBV28 and TRBJ1-1, is DVKVTQSSRYLVKRTGEKVFLECVQDMDHENMFWYRQDPGLGLRLIYFSYDVKMKEKGDIPEGYSVSREKKERFSLILESASTNQTSMYLCASSSQARGAFFGQGTRLTVV.

This chain joins TRBV11-2 and TRBJ1-1, with TRBD1 as a possible D gene (5 bases). Germline CDR1 SGHAT, CDR2 FQNNGV. The CDR3 loop spans 15 amino acids. Trimming took 3 bases from V and 4 from J, leaving 15 bases between them. The CDR3 nucleotides are TGTGCCAGCAGCTTTTGGGGGAGTGGGACCACTGAAGCTTTCTTT. This sequence encodes CASSFWGSGTTEAFF.

The chain uses TRBV5-4 and TRBJ2-2; D ambiguous. The length of the CDR3 is 13 residues. Looked up from germline, CDR1 is SGHNT and CDR2 is YYREEE (reference sequence). V dropped 3 bases and J dropped 6 bases, with 9 bases sitting between them. The CDR3 region has the DNA TGTGCCAGCAGCTCCGTTGGGGCCGGGGAGCTGTTTTTT. This translates into CASSSVGAGELFF.

This clone has a single count. The chain links TRBV24-1 to TRBJ2-1; no firm D call. There are 16 residues in the CDR3. Per germline, CDR1 KGHDR and CDR2 SFDVKD. Trimming cost V 2 bases and J 0 bases, with 10 bases left between them. Written as DNA, the CDR3 is TGTGCCACCAGTGATTCAACACCGAGCTCCTACAATGAGCAGTTCTTC. This gives the protein CATSDSTPSSYNEQFF.

This clone came up once. The chain carries TRBV15 and TRBJ1-5; D ambiguous. This CDR3 comprises 14 residues. Germline lookup yields CDR1 LNHNV and CDR2 YYDKDF (reference sequence). V was clipped by 0 bases and J by 1 base, with 4 bases between them. The CDR3 nucleotides are TGTGCCACCAGCAGAGATTGGAGCAATCAGCCCCAGCATTTT. Translation gives CATSRDWSNQPQHF.

The genes are TRBV29-1 and TRBJ2-1; D uncertain. V dropped 4 bases and J dropped 6 bases, with 10 bases sitting between them. The CDR3 covers 12 residues. Per germline, CDR1 SQVTM and CDR2 ANQGSEA. DNA of the CDR3: TGCAGCGTTGGTAGGCAGCTCAATGAGCAGTTCTTC. Translating gives CSVGRQLNEQFF.